This TCR beta chain was identified in a study of OX40 agonist ivuxolimab in advanced cancers. Method: immunoSEQ multiplex PCR; TCRdb's copy keeps in-frame clones and lacks some. The table records about 30,000 clones, around four fifths of them present only once. Germline V gene sequence: CDR1 SGHVS, CDR2 FQNEAQ. The germline V and J ends were trimmed by 0 bases and 1 base, with 7 bases remaining between them. CDR3 size: 14 residues. Blood specimens came from baseline, cycle 4 day 1, and cycle 7 day 1. The source of this sequence is an adult with an advanced solid tumor such as melanoma, head and neck, liver or kidney cancer. The chain recombines TRBV7-8 with TRBJ2-7; no clear D gene. The source material was CD4+ or CD8+ T cells sorted from blood, sampled in a trial of the OX40 agonist ivuxolimab. CDR3 sequence: CASSLASRSYEQYF. In nucleotides, the CDR3 is TGTGCCAGCAGCTTAGCGTCCAGGTCCTACGAGCAGTACTTC.